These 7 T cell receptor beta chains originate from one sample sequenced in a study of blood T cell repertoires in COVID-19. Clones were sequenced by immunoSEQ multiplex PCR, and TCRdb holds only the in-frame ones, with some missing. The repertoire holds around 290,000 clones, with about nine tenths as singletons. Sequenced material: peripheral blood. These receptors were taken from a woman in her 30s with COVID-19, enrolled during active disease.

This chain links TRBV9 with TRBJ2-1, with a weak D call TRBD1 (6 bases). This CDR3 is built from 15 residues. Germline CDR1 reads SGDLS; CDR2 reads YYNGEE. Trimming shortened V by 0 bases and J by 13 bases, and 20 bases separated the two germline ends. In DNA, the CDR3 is TGTGCCAGCAGCGTAGCTTCAGGGATTACACAGGGTCAGTTCTTC. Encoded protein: CASSVASGITQGQFF.

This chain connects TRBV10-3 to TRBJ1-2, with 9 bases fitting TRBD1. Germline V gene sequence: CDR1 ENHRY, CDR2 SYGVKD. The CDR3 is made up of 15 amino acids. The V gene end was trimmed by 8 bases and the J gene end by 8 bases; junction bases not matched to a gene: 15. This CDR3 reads CAISPERGDREGYTF. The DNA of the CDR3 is TGTGCCATCTCCCCGGAAAGGGGGGACAGGGAGGGCTACACCTTC.

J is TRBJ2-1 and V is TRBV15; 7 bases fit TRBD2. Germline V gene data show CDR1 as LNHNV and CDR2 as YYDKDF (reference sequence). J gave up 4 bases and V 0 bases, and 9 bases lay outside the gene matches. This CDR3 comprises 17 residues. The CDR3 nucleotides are TGTGCCACCAGCAGAGATGCGGGTAGCGGGTTATACAATGAGCAGTTCTTC. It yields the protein CATSRDAGSGLYNEQFF.

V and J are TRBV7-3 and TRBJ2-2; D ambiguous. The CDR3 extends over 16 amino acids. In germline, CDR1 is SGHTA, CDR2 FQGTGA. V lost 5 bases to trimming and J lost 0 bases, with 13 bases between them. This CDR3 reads CASSPWSTPNTGELFF. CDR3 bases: TGTGCCAGCAGCCCGTGGAGTACGCCGAACACCGGGGAGCTGTTTTTT.

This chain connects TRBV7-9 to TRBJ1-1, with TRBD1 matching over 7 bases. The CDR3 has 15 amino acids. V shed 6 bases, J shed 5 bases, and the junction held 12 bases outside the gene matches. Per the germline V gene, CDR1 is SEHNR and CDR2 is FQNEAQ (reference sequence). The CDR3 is CASSSPTTGKTEAFF. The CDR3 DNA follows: TGTGCCAGCAGTTCCCCCACGACAGGGAAGACTGAAGCTTTCTTT.

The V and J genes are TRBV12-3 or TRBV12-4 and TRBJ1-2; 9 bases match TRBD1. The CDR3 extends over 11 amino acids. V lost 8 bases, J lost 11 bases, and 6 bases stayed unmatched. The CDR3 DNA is TGTGCCAGCTCCGGACAGGGGCCGTACACCTTC. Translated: CASSGQGPYTF.

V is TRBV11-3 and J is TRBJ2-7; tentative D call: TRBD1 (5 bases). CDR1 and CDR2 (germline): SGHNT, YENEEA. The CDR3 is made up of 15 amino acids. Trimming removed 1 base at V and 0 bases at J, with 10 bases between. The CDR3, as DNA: TGTGCCAGCAGCTTAGGGGGCGCTGACTCCTACGAGCAGTACTTC. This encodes CASSLGGADSYEQYF.